A selection of T cell receptor beta chains follows, all from one sample in a study of blood T cell repertoires in COVID-19. Assay used: immunoSEQ multiplex PCR; TCRdb lists only in-frame clones, some missing. The profile shows over 100,000 clones, almost 70% of them singletons. Sequences were obtained from peripheral blood. Every receptor here comes from a woman between 65 and 79 years old with acute or convalescent COVID-19. Each CDR3 is given with its conserved first and last residue. D genes are given only for firm matches. Size is omitted from some rows. Given values are once, few, many or a class for expanded clones.

j_gene	abundance	d_gene	v_gene	CDR3nt	CDR3aa
TRBJ2-7	NA	TRBD1	TRBV18	TGTGCCAGCTCACCACCCGGGACAGGGGTTGAGCAGTACTTC	CASSPPGTGVEQYF
TRBJ2-1	NA	TRBD2	TRBV15	TGTGCCACCAGCAGAGATCTCCCAGCGGGAGGGAACTACAATGAGCAGTTCTTC	CATSRDLPAGGNYNEQFF
TRBJ2-5	NA	NA	TRBV5-1	TGCGCCAGCAGCTTGAGGTCTAGCGCCCAAGAGACCCAGTACTTC	CASSLRSSAQETQYF
TRBJ1-2	NA	NA	TRBV7-6	TGTGCCAGCAGCTTACGGTCCACAGCTTCTTCTAACTATGGCTACACCTTC	CASSLRSTASSNYGYTF
TRBJ2-3	once	TRBD2	TRBV10-3	TGTGCCATCAGTGGTCAATCCCGCGGGGGGGCGGAAGATACGCAGTATTTT	CAISGQSRGGAEDTQYF
TRBJ2-3	NA	TRBD2	TRBV27	TGTGCCAGCAGTTCCTATTCTAGCGGTCCATGGTATTTT	CASSSYSSGPWYF
TRBJ2-7	NA	NA	TRBV20-1	TGCAGTGCTAGTCCGGGGGTCTTC	CSASPGVF
TRBJ1-1	NA	TRBD1	TRBV10-2	TGCGCCAGCAGCTACAGGGGCGGCACTGAAGCTTTCTTT	CASSYRGGTEAFF
TRBJ2-2	NA	NA	TRBV9	TGTGCCAGCAGCACACCCTTAGGACAACAGGCTATGGCGAACACCGGGGAGCTGTTTTTT	CASSTPLGQQAMANTGELFF
TRBJ2-7	NA	TRBD2	TRBV28	TGTGCCAGCAGACTCGGACTAGCGAGCTCCTACGAGCAGTACTTC	CASRLGLASSYEQYF
TRBJ1-6	few	NA	TRBV5-1	TGCGCCAGCAGCTTGGGACAGGCGGCTGGGTCACCCCTCCACTTT	CASSLGQAAGSPLHF
TRBJ2-7	NA	TRBD1	TRBV9	TGTGCCAGCAGCGTAGGACAGGGGGCCTACGAGCAGTACTTC	CASSVGQGAYEQYF
TRBJ2-2	NA	TRBD2	TRBV5-8	TGTGCCAGCAGCTTTGGTTGGGGTAGCGGGAGACACACCGGGGAGCTGTTTTTT	CASSFGWGSGRHTGELFF
TRBJ1-1	NA	TRBD1	TRBV19	TGTGCCAGTATCAAGGGACAGGGGGTCGGAGCTTTCTTT	CASIKGQGVGAFF
TRBJ2-7	NA	NA	TRBV11-2	TGTGCCAGCAGCTTAGTGGCGGGACCCTCCTACGAGCAGTACTTC	CASSLVAGPSYEQYF
TRBJ2-3	NA	TRBD2	TRBV6-6	TGTGCCAGCAGTCCCCGACTAGCGACGACCACAGATACGCAGTATTTT	CASSPRLATTTDTQYF
TRBJ2-7	NA	TRBD1	TRBV28	TGTGCCACCAACCGAGACAGGGAGATCTACGAGCAGTACTTC	CATNRDREIYEQYF
TRBJ2-3	NA	TRBD2	TRBV4-3	TGCGCCAGCAGCCAAGCCCCCCCTGCGGGGGGGCCTTCAGATACGCAGTATTTT	CASSQAPPAGGPSDTQYF
TRBJ1-6	NA	NA	TRBV9	TGTGCCAGCAGCGTAGCAGGAAATTCACCCCTCCACTTT	CASSVAGNSPLHF
TRBJ1-1	NA	NA	TRBV6-5	TGTGCCAGCATAAAGGGGGGGCAAGGCACTGAAGCTTTCTTT	CASIKGGQGTEAFF
TRBJ1-3	NA	TRBD1	TRBV5-1	TGCGCCAGCAGCGCGACAGGGGCAGGAAACACCATATATTTT	CASSATGAGNTIYF
TRBJ2-2	NA	NA	TRBV7-2	TGTGCCAGCAGCTTAGGTCCTACAGGGAACGGGGAGCTGTTTTTT	CASSLGPTGNGELFF
TRBJ2-1	NA	TRBD2	TRBV9	TGTGCCAGCAGCGTAGGTTCTGCGGGGGTTTCCTACAATGAGCAGTTCTTC	CASSVGSAGVSYNEQFF
TRBJ1-4	NA	NA	TRBV5-1	TGCGCCAGCAGCTTGGGGGGCTTGGGTGAAAAACTGTTTTTT	CASSLGGLGEKLFF
TRBJ1-1	NA	NA	TRBV5-5	TGTGCCAGCAGCTTGGCTAGCAGCCGGAACACTGAAGCTTTCTTT	CASSLASSRNTEAFF
TRBJ2-3	NA	NA	TRBV2	TGTGCCAGCAGTGATAGACGCGGAGACACAGATACGCAGTATTTT	CASSDRRGDTDTQYF
TRBJ2-7	NA	TRBD1	TRBV12-5	TGTGCTAGTGGTTTGAGTATAGGCAGGGGGACCCGGTACGAGCAGTACTTC	CASGLSIGRGTRYEQYF
TRBJ1-2	few	NA	TRBV6-5	TGTGCCAGCACTGGGGGGTCTAATGGGAATAATGGCTACACCTTC	CASTGGSNGNNGYTF
TRBJ1-1	NA	NA	TRBV25-1	TGTGCCAGCAGGGCGGACAGTTTAACTATAGCTTTCTTT	CASRADSLTIAFF
TRBJ2-7	NA	NA	TRBV5-4	TGTGCCAGCAGCTTCAGGCCGGTAGCGATCCCCTACGAGGAGCAGTACTTC	CASSFRPVAIPYEEQYF
TRBJ2-1	NA	TRBD2	TRBV19	TGTGCCAGTAGTATAGGGGGACTAGCGGGCCCCTACAATGAGCAGTTCTTC	CASSIGGLAGPYNEQFF
TRBJ2-3	NA	NA	TRBV6-5	TGTGCCAGCAGTCCCCAGGGGAGCGGCACAGATACGCAGTATTTT	CASSPQGSGTDTQYF
TRBJ2-7	NA	TRBD1	TRBV18	TGTGCCAGCTCACGGGACAGGGAGGGTGAGCAGTACTTC	CASSRDREGEQYF
TRBJ2-5	few	TRBD1	TRBV5-1	TGCGCCAGCAGCTTACAGGGGAGTCGAGAGACCCAGTACTTC	CASSLQGSRETQYF
TRBJ2-2	NA	NA	TRBV19	TGTGCCAGTAGTATCATGGGGGCCGACACCGGGGAGCTGTTTTTT	CASSIMGADTGELFF
TRBJ2-1	NA	TRBD2	TRBV7-2	TGTGCCAGCAGCTCTTGGGGGGGACCCTACAATGAGCAGTTCTTC	CASSSWGGPYNEQFF
TRBJ2-7	NA	TRBD2	TRBV11-1	TGTGCCAGCAGCCCTCGGACTAGCGGCTCCTACGAGCAGTACTTC	CASSPRTSGSYEQYF
TRBJ2-2	NA	TRBD1	TRBV14	TGTGCCAGCAGCGGACAGGGGAGGGCCGGGGAGCTGTTTTTT	CASSGQGRAGELFF
TRBJ1-3	NA	NA	TRBV7-8	TGTGCCAGCAGCCCTCCCACAGGGAACTCTGGAAACACCATATATTTT	CASSPPTGNSGNTIYF
TRBJ2-7	NA	NA	TRBV5-4	TGTGCCAGCAGCTTGGGACTGGACAGCCCCTACGAGCAGTACTTC	CASSLGLDSPYEQYF
TRBJ1-2	NA	NA	TRBV18	TGTGCCAGCTCACCACCGTATGGGGAGCACTATGGCTACACCTTC	CASSPPYGEHYGYTF
TRBJ1-5	few	NA	TRBV7-9	TGTGCCAGCAGCCCCTGGACAGACAGCAATCAGCCCCAGCATTTT	CASSPWTDSNQPQHF